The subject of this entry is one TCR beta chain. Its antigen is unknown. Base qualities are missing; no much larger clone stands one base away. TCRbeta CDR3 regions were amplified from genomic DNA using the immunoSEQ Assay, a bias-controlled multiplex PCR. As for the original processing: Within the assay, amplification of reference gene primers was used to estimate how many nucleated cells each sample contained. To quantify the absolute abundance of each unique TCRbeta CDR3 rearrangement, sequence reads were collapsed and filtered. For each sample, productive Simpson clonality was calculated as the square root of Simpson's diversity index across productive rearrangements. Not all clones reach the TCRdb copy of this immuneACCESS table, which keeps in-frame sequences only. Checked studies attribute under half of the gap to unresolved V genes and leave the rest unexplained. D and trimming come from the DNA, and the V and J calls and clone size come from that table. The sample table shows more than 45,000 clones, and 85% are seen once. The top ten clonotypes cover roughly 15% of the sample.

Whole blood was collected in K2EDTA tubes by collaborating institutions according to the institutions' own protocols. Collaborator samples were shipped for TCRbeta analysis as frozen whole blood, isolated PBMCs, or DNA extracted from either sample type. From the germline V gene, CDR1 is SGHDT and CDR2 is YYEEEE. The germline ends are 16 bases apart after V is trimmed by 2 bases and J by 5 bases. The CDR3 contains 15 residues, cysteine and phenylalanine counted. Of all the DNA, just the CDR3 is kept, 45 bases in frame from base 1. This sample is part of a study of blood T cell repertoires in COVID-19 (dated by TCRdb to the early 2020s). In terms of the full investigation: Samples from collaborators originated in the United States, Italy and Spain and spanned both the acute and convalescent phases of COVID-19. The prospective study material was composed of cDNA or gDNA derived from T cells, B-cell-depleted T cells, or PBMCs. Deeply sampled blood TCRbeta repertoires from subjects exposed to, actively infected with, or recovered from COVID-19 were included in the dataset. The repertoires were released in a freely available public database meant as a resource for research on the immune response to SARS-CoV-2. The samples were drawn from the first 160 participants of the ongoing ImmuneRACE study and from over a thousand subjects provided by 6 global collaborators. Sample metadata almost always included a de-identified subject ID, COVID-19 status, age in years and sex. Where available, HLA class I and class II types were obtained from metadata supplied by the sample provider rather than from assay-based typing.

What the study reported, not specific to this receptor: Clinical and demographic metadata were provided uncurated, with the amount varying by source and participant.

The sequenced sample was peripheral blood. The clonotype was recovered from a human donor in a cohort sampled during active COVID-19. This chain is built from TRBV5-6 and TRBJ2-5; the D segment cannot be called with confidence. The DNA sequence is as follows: TGTGCCAGCAGCTTACCAAACTCCCCCAACGAGACCCAGTACTTC. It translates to CASSLPNSPNETQYF.